One and the same sample provided the 27 T cell receptor beta chains below, sequenced in a study of blood T cell repertoires in COVID-19 (dated by TCRdb to 2019 to 2021). The library was produced with the immunoSEQ multiplex PCR assay. What TCRdb holds here is the immuneACCESS table cut down to in-frame rearrangements. Part of the clones is not present; checked against another copy, under half of the missing clones reflect an unresolved V gene, and the others are unexplained. The sample profile shows almost 500,000 clones; roughly nine tenths of them were found once. 6.5% to 9.5% of the sample lies in the top ten. The sequenced material came from PBMCs or T cells enriched from blood (not recorded which). These receptors originate from a woman aged 55-70 years who had recovered from COVID-19.

This rearrangement joins TRBV9 to TRBJ1-2, with D maybe TRBD1 (6 bases). CDR3 length: 16 residues. Trimming left V 3 bases short and J 6 bases short, with 21 bases between. Germline V CDR1 and CDR2: SGDLS, YYNGEE. CDR3: CASSGRWVGASNGYTF. CDR3 sequence (DNA): TGTGCCAGCAGCGGGCGCTGGGTGGGGGCCTCAAATGGCTACACCTTC. Full variable domain (missing parts from reference TRBV9 and TRBJ1-2): DSGVTQTPKHLITATGQRVTLRCSPRSGDLSVYWYQQSLDQGLQFLIQYYNGEERAKGNILERFSAQQFPDLHSELNLSSLELGDSALYFCASSGRWVGASNGYTFGSGTRLTVV.

CDR3 sequence: CASSRQGQGLSYTF. The DNA of the CDR3 is TGTGCCAGCAGCCGCCAAGGACAGGGACTAAGCTACACCTTC. The chain links TRBV13 to TRBJ1-2; 8 bases map to TRBD1. The germline gives CDR1 PRHDT, CDR2 FYEKMQ (reference sequence). Unmatched junction bases numbered 11, after V lost 5 bases and J lost 9 bases. The CDR3 loop spans 14 amino acids.

The chain carries TRBV7-9 and TRBJ1-1, with TRBD1 matching over 8 bases. This CDR3 has 13 residues. Germline loops: CDR1 SEHNR, CDR2 FQNEAQ (reference sequence). After removal of 1 base from V and 7 bases from J, the junction contained 2 bases not matched to a gene. CDR3 bases: TGTGCCAGCAGCTTAGGGACAGGGATTGAAGCTTTCTTT. It codes for CASSLGTGIEAFF.

The gene calls are TRBV2 and TRBJ2-7; D ambiguous. The germline CDR1 and CDR2 sequences are SNHLY and FYNNEI. The CDR3 loop spans 11 amino acids. V was pared by 1 base and J by 6 bases, with 4 bases between. The CDR3 DNA follows: TGTGCCAGCAGTGAAGGCGTCGAGCAGTACTTC. It codes for CASSEGVEQYF. The variable domain in full, completed from reference TRBV2 and TRBJ2-7, reads EPEVTQTPSHQVTQMGQEVILRCVPISNHLYFYWYRQILGQKVEFLVSFYNNEISEKSEIFDDQFSVERPDGSNFTLKIRSTKLEDSAMYFCASSEGVEQYFGPGTRLTVT.

The chain combines TRBV6-5 with TRBJ1-3; the D gene is possibly TRBD1 (6 bases). Germline CDR1 MNHEY, CDR2 SVGAGI. The CDR3 is 15 amino acids. V lost 4 bases and J 4 bases, leaving 14 bases between the germline ends. Here the CDR3 reads CASSWDTTGGNTIYF. CDR3 DNA sequence: TGTGCCAGCAGTTGGGACACAACCGGGGGAAACACCATATATTTT.

This clone was seen more than once but under ten times. The CDR3 bases are TGCGCCAGCAGGTGGCAGGGTGGGTATGGCTACACCTTC. Its translation is CASRWQGGYGYTF. The chain joins TRBV4-1 to TRBJ1-2; D is perhaps TRBD1 (5 bases). This CDR3 is 13 amino acids long. CDR1 and CDR2 (germline): MGHRA, YSYEKL. V was trimmed by 6 bases and J by 5 bases, leaving 13 bases between them.

V usage is TRBV18 and J usage is TRBJ2-1; the match to TRBD1 covers 7 bases. Germline trimming cut 6 bases from V and 10 bases from J; bases unmatched to any gene: 12. CDR3 length equals 14 residues. Germline CDR1 and CDR2: KGHSH and LQKENI. CDR3 DNA sequence: TGTGCCAGCTCCGCACTACAGGGGCCCTCGGAGCAGTTCTTC. Translated, it gives CASSALQGPSEQFF.

The chain employs TRBV2 and TRBJ1-2, with a possible D match to TRBD1 (6 bases). The germline CDR1 and CDR2 sequences are SNHLY and FYNNEI. This CDR3 contains 13 residues. Trimming removed 6 bases from V and 1 base from J, with 9 bases in between. Here the CDR3 reads CASRPRGNYGYTF. In DNA, the CDR3 is TGTGCCAGCAGGCCCAGGGGTAACTATGGCTACACCTTC.

V usage is TRBV11-2 and J usage is TRBJ2-3; D possibly corresponds to TRBD2 (5 bases). This CDR3 has 15 residues. Trimming left V 5 bases short and J 5 bases short, with 17 bases between. Germline-derived CDR1 and CDR2 are SGHAT and FQNNGV. CDR3 nucleotide sequence: TGTGCCAGCAGCCTAGGGCGGGTCGTGGGAGATACGCAGTATTTT. Translating gives CASSLGRVVGDTQYF.

The chain employs TRBV11-2 and TRBJ2-2, with a possible D match to TRBD2 (7 bases). Germline loops: CDR1 SGHAT, CDR2 FQNNGV. The germline V and J ends were trimmed by 4 bases and 4 bases, with 19 bases remaining between them. The CDR3 extends over 17 amino acids. CDR3: CASSSPRGAPSTGELFF. CDR3 DNA: TGTGCCAGCAGCTCCCCCCGGGGGGCCCCCAGCACCGGGGAGCTGTTTTTT.

Comments on this clone: Germline and junction disagree at one end, which may indicate a read error. This sequence joins TRBV4-1 and TRBJ2-5; perhaps TRBD1 as D (6 bases). Germline-derived CDR1 and CDR2 are MGHRA and YSYEKL. CDR3 length equals 15 residues. CDR3 coding DNA: TGCGCCAGCAGCCAAGTCTTCGGACAGCGAGAGGCCCAGTACTTC. Its translation is CASSQVFGQREAQYF.

The V gene is TRBV28, the J gene TRBJ1-5, with TRBD1 matching over 7 bases. J was trimmed by 7 bases and V by 4 bases; bases with no gene match: 10. Germline CDR1 and CDR2: MDHEN and SYDVKM. This CDR3 has 15 residues. The CDR3 sequence: CASSSVRGRGQPQHF. In nucleotides, the CDR3 is TGTGCCAGCAGTTCCGTTAGGGGGCGAGGACAGCCCCAGCATTTT.

The chain couples TRBV5-6 to TRBJ2-2, with 7 nucleotides matching TRBD1. The CDR3 is made up of 16 amino acids. J lost 0 bases, V lost 2 bases, and 4 bases had no gene match. Germline assignment: CDR1 SGHDT and CDR2 YYEEEE. The CDR3 coding sequence is TGTGCCAGCAGCTTCCGGCAGGGGGCGAACACCGGGGAGCTGTTTTTT. The encoded protein is CASSFRQGANTGELFF.

This clone has a single count. The chain has TRBV5-1 and TRBJ2-5; D uncertain. The V gene's germline CDR1 is SGHRS and CDR2 YFSETQ. With 0 bases removed from V and 2 bases from J, the gap between germline ends came to 11 bases. The CDR3 is 15 amino acids. CDR3: CASSLGTALQETQYF. Written as DNA, the CDR3 is TGCGCCAGCAGCTTGGGTACAGCATTACAAGAGACCCAGTACTTC.

The V gene is TRBV19, the J gene TRBJ1-1, with a tentative D call TRBD1 (5 bases). V was trimmed by 6 bases and J by 6 bases, leaving 8 bases between them. The CDR3 is 11 residues long. Germline V gene data show CDR1 as LNHDA and CDR2 as SQIVND (reference sequence). The CDR3 spells CASRAGPEAFF. The CDR3, as DNA: TGTGCCAGTAGGGCGGGGCCTGAAGCTTTCTTT.

This clone showed up just once. The chain couples TRBV6-5 to TRBJ1-5, with 10 bases fitting TRBD1. Unmatched junction bases numbered 4, after V lost 7 bases and J lost 1 base. Germline loops: CDR1 MNHEY, CDR2 SVGAGI. The CDR3 has 15 residues. CDR3: CASITGQGSNQPQHF. The CDR3 nucleotides are TGTGCCAGCATCACGGGACAGGGGAGCAATCAGCCCCAGCATTTT.

The V and J genes are TRBV25-1 and TRBJ2-7; D is unclear. The CDR3 is 13 amino acids. V was shortened by 3 bases and J by 4 bases, with 10 bases between the two germline ends. Per the germline V gene, CDR1 is MGHDK and CDR2 is SYGVNS. Here the CDR3 reads CASSEPGRYEQYV. For the CDR3, the DNA is TGTGCCAGCAGTGAGCCGGGTAGGTACGAGCAGTACGTC.

The chain uses TRBV6-6 and TRBJ1-5; D perhaps matches TRBD1 (5 bases). With 4 bases removed from V and 2 bases from J, the gap between germline ends came to 15 bases. The CDR3 spans 16 residues. From germline, CDR1 is MNHNY and CDR2 SVGAGI (reference sequence). The CDR3 protein is CASSFTSTTGNQPQHF. The CDR3 coding sequence is TGTGCCAGCAGTTTCACCTCGACGACAGGCAATCAGCCCCAGCATTTT.

The V and J genes are TRBV2 and TRBJ2-7; TRBD1 matches 9 bases. Germline loops: CDR1 SNHLY, CDR2 FYNNEI. The length of the CDR3 is 14 residues. V lost 6 bases, J lost 3 bases, and 6 bases stayed unmatched. The CDR3 protein is CASSPGTGFYEQYV. CDR3 sequence (DNA): TGTGCCAGCAGCCCCGGGACAGGGTTCTACGAGCAGTACGTC.

The rearrangement joins TRBV6-5 to TRBJ1-2, with 7 bases matching TRBD1. Germline assignment: CDR1 MNHEY and CDR2 SVGAGI. V lost 5 bases and J lost 7; bases outside the gene matches: 7. The CDR3 length is 13 residues. CDR3 amino acids: CASSLDRTRGYTF. The CDR3 region has the DNA TGTGCCAGCAGTCTGGACAGGACTCGTGGCTACACCTTC.

The chain uses TRBV6-5 and TRBJ1-5; D gene unclear. In germline, CDR1 is MNHEY, CDR2 SVGAGI. The CDR3 extends over 13 amino acids. The V gene lost 2 bases and the J gene lost 9 bases, with 11 bases spanning the gap. Here the CDR3 reads CASSYAVGLPQHF. The CDR3, as DNA: TGTGCCAGCAGTTACGCTGTTGGGCTGCCCCAGCATTTT.

The rearrangement links TRBV2 to TRBJ2-7; maybe TRBD1 (6 bases). Germline CDR1 reads SNHLY; CDR2 reads FYNNEI. This CDR3 has 13 amino acids. With 7 bases removed from V and 2 bases from J, the gap between germline ends came to 12 bases. The CDR3 DNA reads as TGTGCCAGCACTACAGGGCGTGCCTACGAGCAGTACTTC. Translation: CASTTGRAYEQYF.

The J gene is TRBJ1-1, the V gene TRBV7-6, with a weak D call TRBD1 (5 bases). This CDR3 is 12 amino acids long. V was pared by 6 bases and J by 3 bases, with 8 bases between. Germline V gene sequence: CDR1 SGHVS, CDR2 FNYEAQ. The CDR3 reads CASRGGDTEAFF. The CDR3 region has the DNA TGTGCCAGCAGGGGGGGGGACACTGAAGCTTTCTTT.

In DNA, the CDR3 is TGTGCCAGCAGCCCCCTAGCGGGGGCCAAAACTTACGAGCAGTACTTC. Translated: CASSPLAGAKTYEQYF. The chain links TRBV11-2 to TRBJ2-7; 10 bases map to TRBD2. The germline gives CDR1 SGHAT, CDR2 FQNNGV. This CDR3 contains 16 residues. Trimming cost V 5 bases and J 4 bases; bases outside gene matches: 11.

J is TRBJ2-1 and V is TRBV15; D possibly corresponds to TRBD2 (5 bases). The CDR3 runs 15 residues. V was pared by 3 bases and J by 10 bases, with 19 bases between. CDR1 LNHNV and CDR2 YYDKDF come from the germline V gene (reference sequence). This chain's CDR3 is CATSSNLANSWEQFF. As DNA, the CDR3 is TGTGCCACCAGCAGCAATCTAGCAAACAGTTGGGAGCAGTTCTTC.

This clone showed up just a few times. The rearrangement joins TRBV5-4 to TRBJ1-2; D call uncertain. Trimming cost V 6 bases and J 10 bases, with 19 bases left between them. The CDR3 has 13 residues. Germline-derived CDR1 and CDR2 are SGHNT and YYREEE (reference sequence). DNA of the CDR3: TGTGCCAGCACCTCCGGACTGTCAATTGCCTACACCTTC. Translation gives CASTSGLSIAYTF.

The rearrangement joins TRBV18 to TRBJ1-1, with TRBD1 matching 8 bases. The germline V gene has CDR1 KGHSH and CDR2 LQKENI. After removal of 3 bases from V and 4 bases from J, the junction contained 7 bases not matched to a gene. CDR3 length: 15 residues. The CDR3, as DNA: TGTGCCAGCTCACCTAGACAGGGGTCGGGCACTGAAGCTTTCTTT. Translating it yields CASSPRQGSGTEAFF.